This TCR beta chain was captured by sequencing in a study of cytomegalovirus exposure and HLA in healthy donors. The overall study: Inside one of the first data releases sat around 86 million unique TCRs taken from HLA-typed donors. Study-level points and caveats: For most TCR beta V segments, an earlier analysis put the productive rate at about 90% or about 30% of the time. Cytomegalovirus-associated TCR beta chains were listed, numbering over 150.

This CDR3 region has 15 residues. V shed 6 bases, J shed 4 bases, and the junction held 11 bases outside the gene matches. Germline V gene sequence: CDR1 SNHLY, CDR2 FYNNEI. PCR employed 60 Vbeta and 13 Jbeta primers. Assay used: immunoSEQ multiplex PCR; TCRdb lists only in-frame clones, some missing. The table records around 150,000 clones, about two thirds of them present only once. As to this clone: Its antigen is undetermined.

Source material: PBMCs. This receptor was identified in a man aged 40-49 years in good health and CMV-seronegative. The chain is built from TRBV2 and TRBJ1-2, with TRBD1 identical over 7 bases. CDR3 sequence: CASSQNRGGFYGYTF. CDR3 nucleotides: TGTGCCAGCAGCCAAAACAGGGGTGGCTTCTATGGCTACACCTTC. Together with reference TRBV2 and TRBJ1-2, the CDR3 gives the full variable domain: EPEVTQTPSHQVTQMGQEVILRCVPISNHLYFYWYRQILGQKVEFLVSFYNNEISEKSEIFDDQFSVERPDGSNFTLKIRSTKLEDSAMYFCASSQNRGGFYGYTFGSGTRLTVV.